This TCR beta chain was captured by sequencing in a study of T-cell memory formation after mild COVID-19. Study-level points and caveats: In pre-infection memory, a portion of responding clones appeared, which suggested that cross-reactive memory joined.

The length of the CDR3 is 14 residues. The V gene's germline CDR1 is DFQATT and CDR2 SNEGSKA (reference sequence). Trimming removed 0 bases at V and 9 bases at J, with 16 bases between. On this clonotype: The antigen remains unidentified.

Using its own MiXCR run on the 5' RACE reads, TCRdb lists one record per CDR3 protein. The data contain hundreds of thousands of distinct CDR3 sequences, roughly 15% of them singletons. V is TRBV20-1 and J is TRBJ2-3; D may be TRBD1 or TRBD2 (6 bases each). The sequencing input was PBMCs or a T cell subset sorted from them (not recorded which). The source is a young man who had mild COVID-19 (a few samples of this study predate the infection). Cell type and time point are not known. The CDR3 DNA follows: TGCAGTGCTAGAGATAGGAGGGGGGACGTAACGCAGTATTTT. This sequence encodes CSARDRRGDVTQYF.